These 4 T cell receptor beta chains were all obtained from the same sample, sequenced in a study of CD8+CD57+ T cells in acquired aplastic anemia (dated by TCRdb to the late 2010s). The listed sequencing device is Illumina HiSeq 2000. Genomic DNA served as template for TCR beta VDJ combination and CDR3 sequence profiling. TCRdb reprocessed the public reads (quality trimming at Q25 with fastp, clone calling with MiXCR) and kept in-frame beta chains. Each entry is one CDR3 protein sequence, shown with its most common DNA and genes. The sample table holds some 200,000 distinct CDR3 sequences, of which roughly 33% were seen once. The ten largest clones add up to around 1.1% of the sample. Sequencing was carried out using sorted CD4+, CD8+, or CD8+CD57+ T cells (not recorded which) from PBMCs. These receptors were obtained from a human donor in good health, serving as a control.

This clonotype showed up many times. CDR3 sequence: CASSDPTGNNYGYTF. Here the CDR3 DNA reads TGTGCCAGCAGCGACCCGACAGGAAATAACTATGGCTACACCTTC. This chain joins TRBV9 and TRBJ1-2, with D perhaps TRBD1 (6 bases). V was pared by 3 bases and J by 1 base, with 13 bases between. The germline V gene encodes CDR1 SGDLS and CDR2 YYNGEE. The CDR3 has 15 amino acids.

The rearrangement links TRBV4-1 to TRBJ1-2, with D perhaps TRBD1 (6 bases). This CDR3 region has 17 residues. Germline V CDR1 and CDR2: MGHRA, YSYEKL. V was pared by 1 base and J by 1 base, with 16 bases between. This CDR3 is CASSQVPGRGNNYGYTF. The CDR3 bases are TGCGCCAGCAGCCAAGTACCGGGAAGGGGGAATAACTATGGCTACACCTTC.

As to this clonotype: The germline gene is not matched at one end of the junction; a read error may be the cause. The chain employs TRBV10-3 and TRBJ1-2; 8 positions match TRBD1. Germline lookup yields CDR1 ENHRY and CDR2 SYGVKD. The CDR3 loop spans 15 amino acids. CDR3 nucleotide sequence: TGTGCCAGCAGTTACTCCGGGACAGGATACTATGGCTACATCTTC. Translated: CASSYSGTGYYGYIF.

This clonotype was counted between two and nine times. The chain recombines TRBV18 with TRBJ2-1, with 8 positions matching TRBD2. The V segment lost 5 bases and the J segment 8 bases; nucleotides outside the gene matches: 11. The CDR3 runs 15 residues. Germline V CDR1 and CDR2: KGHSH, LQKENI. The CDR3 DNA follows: TGTGCCAGCTCAACGGGGGGGAGCGTCGGAGATGAGCAGTTCTTC. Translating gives CASSTGGSVGDEQFF.